Listed here are 27 T cell receptor beta chains from one sample, sequenced in a study of T-cell memory formation after mild COVID-19. TCRdb redid the calling of the 5' RACE reads with MiXCR, one entry per CDR3 protein. The sample shows under 550,000 distinct CDR3 sequences, roughly 18% of them seen only once. Input material: PBMCs or a T cell subset sorted from them (not recorded which). These receptors were taken from an adult woman who had mild COVID-19 (a few samples of this study predate the infection). Cell type and time point are not known.

The sample holds a few counts of this clonotype. The junction and the germline gene differ at one end; a read error may be behind it. V gene TRBV18 combines with J gene TRBJ2-1, with TRBD1 identical over 11 bases. Germline V lookup: CDR1 KGHSH, CDR2 LQKENI. The CDR3 loop spans 15 amino acids. CDR3 DNA sequence: TGTGCCAGCTCACCACCGGGACAGGGGGAGAATGGGCAGTTCTTC. Protein: CASSPPGQGENGQFF.

As to this clonotype: One end of the junction varies from germline; a read error may be responsible. The chain carries TRBV15 and TRBJ1-5; 7 bases are shared with TRBD1. CDR1 and CDR2 from the germline V gene are LNHNV and YYDKDF (reference sequence). There are 14 residues in the CDR3. The CDR3 coding sequence is TGTGCCACTAGCATAGGGGGCACAGGTCAGCCCCAGCATTTT. Translation: CATSIGGTGQPQHF.

The chain couples TRBV2 to TRBJ1-1; D gene uncertain. V lost 9 bases and J lost 4, with 9 bases in between. This CDR3 comprises 11 residues. The germline CDR1 and CDR2 sequences are SNHLY and FYNNEI. CDR3 sequence (DNA): TGTGCCAGAAGTTTCAGCACTGAAGCTTTCTTT. It translates to CARSFSTEAFF.

The CDR3 reads CSVDGLAGGTDTQYF. The CDR3 nucleotides are TGCAGCGTTGACGGACTAGCGGGAGGCACAGATACGCAGTATTTT. The gene calls are TRBV29-1 and TRBJ2-3; the match to TRBD2 covers 13 bases. The CDR3 has 15 amino acids. V dropped 3 bases and J dropped 1; count of bases not matched to a gene: 1. CDR1 and CDR2 from the germline V gene are SQVTM and ANQGSEA.

This chain links TRBV12-3 or TRBV12-4 with TRBJ2-1; D ambiguous. Trimming left V 0 bases short and J 4 bases short, with 10 bases between. The CDR3 runs 15 residues. CDR3 amino acids: CASSLADVSYNEQFF. The CDR3, as DNA: TGTGCCAGCAGTTTAGCGGACGTTTCATACAATGAGCAGTTCTTC.

The V gene is TRBV27, the J gene TRBJ1-5; no clear D gene. Germline V gene data show CDR1 as MNHEY and CDR2 as SMNVEV (reference sequence). This CDR3 region has 14 residues. The V end was cut by 2 bases, the J end by 6 bases, with 11 bases between. CDR3 protein: CASSLGGQGQPQHF. CDR3 DNA sequence: TGTGCCAGCAGTTTAGGAGGGCAAGGTCAGCCCCAGCATTTT.

J is TRBJ2-5 and V is TRBV24-1; the D gene is possibly TRBD2 (5 bases). Germline values: CDR1 KGHDR, CDR2 SFDVKD. The CDR3 has 15 residues. Between the trimmed V and J ends, which lost 6 bases and 1 base, there was a span of 14 bases. The CDR3 here is CATSLTSGGQETQYF. DNA for the CDR3: TGTGCCACCAGTTTAACCAGCGGAGGCCAAGAGACCCAGTACTTC.

This clonotype was picked up a small number of times. This chain links TRBV29-1 with TRBJ1-2, with 9 bases that match TRBD1. Looked up from germline, CDR1 is SQVTM and CDR2 is ANQGSEA. The V gene end was trimmed by 8 bases and the J gene end by 4 bases; junction bases not matched to a gene: 17. The CDR3 runs 16 residues. The CDR3 is CSFDSHPGQGLYGYTF. In DNA form, the CDR3 reads TGCAGCTTCGACAGTCATCCGGGACAGGGCCTCTATGGCTACACCTTC.

The chain joins TRBV7-7 to TRBJ2-5; 9 bases are a match to TRBD2. Germline CDR1 and CDR2: SSHAT and FNYEAQ (reference sequence). The CDR3 consists of 14 residues. V dropped 5 bases and J dropped 5; count of bases not matched to a gene: 6. CDR3 in DNA: TGTGCCAGCAGCCATAGCGGGGGCGGGGAGACCCAGTACTTC. This codes for CASSHSGGGETQYF. The variable domain in full, with the rest retrieved from reference TRBV7-7 and TRBJ2-5, is GAGVSQSPRYKVTKRGQDVTLRCDPISSHATLYWYQQALGQGPEFLTYFNYEAQPDKSGLPSDRFSAERPEGSISTLTIQRTEQRDSAMYRCASSHSGGGETQYFGPGTRLLVL.

The CDR3: CASSQTSGRMGTGELFF. In DNA, the CDR3 is TGTGCCAGCAGTCAAACTAGCGGGAGAATGGGGACCGGGGAGCTGTTTTTT. The chain joins TRBV7-2 to TRBJ2-2; 11 bases align to TRBD2. From germline, CDR1 is SGHTA and CDR2 FQGNSA. V lost 6 bases to trimming and J lost 5 bases; unmatched junction nucleotides: 11. The CDR3 has 17 amino acids.

This clonotype was seen a few times. The chain employs TRBV7-2 and TRBJ2-7; 11 positions agree with TRBD2. The germline CDR1 and CDR2 sequences are SGHTA and FQGNSA. This CDR3 contains 16 residues. V shed 1 base and J 6 bases; nucleotides not matched to a gene: 8. In DNA, the CDR3 is TGTGCCAGCAGCTTAGACCTTAGCGGGAGGGCCTCCGAGCAGTACTTC. The encoded protein is CASSLDLSGRASEQYF.

This chain links TRBV12-3 or TRBV12-4 with TRBJ2-1; maybe TRBD2 (5 bases). Trimming took 6 bases from V and 0 from J, leaving 12 bases between them. CDR3 length equals 15 residues. Here the CDR3 DNA reads TGTGCCAGCAGAGGGAGCAGTGACTCCTACAATGAGCAGTTCTTC. Residues: CASRGSSDSYNEQFF.

This clonotype appeared once. This chain links TRBV20-1 with TRBJ1-4; 9 nucleotides agree with TRBD1. V lost 3 bases to trimming and J lost 5 bases; unmatched junction nucleotides: 7. There are 15 residues in the CDR3. Germline V gives CDR1 DFQATT, CDR2 SNEGSKA (reference sequence). The CDR3 loop is CSASQPGTGNEKLFF. The CDR3 DNA is TGCAGTGCTAGTCAACCCGGGACAGGGAATGAAAAACTGTTTTTT.

This clonotype was counted a few times. The chain uses TRBV20-1 and TRBJ2-5; the match to TRBD2 covers 9 bases. This CDR3 region has 13 residues. V shed 0 bases and J 14 bases; nucleotides not matched to a gene: 10. CDR1 and CDR2 from the germline V gene are DFQATT and SNEGSKA (reference sequence). CDR3 coding DNA: TGCAGTGCTAGAGAGACCATAGCGGGACTAGCTTACTTC. This translates into CSARETIAGLAYF.

The rearrangement joins TRBV7-9 to TRBJ2-5, with 8 positions matching TRBD2. Germline V gene data show CDR1 as SEHNR and CDR2 as FQNEAQ (reference sequence). The junction had 7 bases not matched to a gene; V was cut back by 7 bases and J by 0 bases. The CDR3 is made up of 15 amino acids. Here the CDR3 DNA reads TGTGCCAGCACCCGCTCGGGGGGGTACCAAGAGACCCAGTACTTC. As protein: CASTRSGGYQETQYF.

The V call is TRBV6-5, the J call TRBJ2-3, with 11 positions matching TRBD1. CDR3 length: 18 amino acids. After removal of 7 bases from V and 2 bases from J, the junction contained 14 bases not matched to a gene. The germline V gene has CDR1 MNHEY and CDR2 SVGAGI. CDR3 amino acids: CASKPGDRGSQFTDTQYF. The CDR3, as DNA: TGTGCCAGCAAGCCCGGGGACAGGGGGTCCCAATTCACAGATACGCAGTATTTT.

This clonotype was recorded a few times. This rearrangement joins TRBV5-6 to TRBJ2-1; 10 bases are shared with TRBD2. Germline V gene data show CDR1 as SGHDT and CDR2 as YYEEEE. J lost 7 bases, V lost 4 bases, and 14 bases had no gene match. The CDR3 extends over 17 amino acids. The CDR3 DNA reads TGTGCCAGCAGCCCACTTCGAGGCCTAGCGGGAGAAAATGAGCAGTTCTTC. Protein: CASSPLRGLAGENEQFF.

This chain uses TRBV30 with TRBJ1-5; D is undetermined. Trimming left V 1 base short and J 2 bases short, with 6 bases between. Germline CDR1 is GTSNPN and CDR2 is SVGIG (reference sequence). The CDR3 loop spans 13 amino acids. The CDR3 sequence is CAWSGPGNQPQHF. The CDR3 DNA follows: TGTGCCTGGAGTGGACCAGGCAATCAGCCCCAGCATTTT. The complete variable domain, with remaining parts taken from reference TRBV30 and TRBJ1-5, reads SQTIHQWPATLVQPVGSPLSLECTVEGTSNPNLYWYRQAAGRGLQLLFYSVGIGQISSEVPQNLSASRPQDRQFILSSKKLLLSDSGFYLCAWSGPGNQPQHFGDGTRLSIL.

The chain combines TRBV12-3 or TRBV12-4 with TRBJ1-1; unclear D gene. This CDR3 has 12 residues. Trimming pared 5 bases from V and 4 bases from J, leaving 8 bases between. The CDR3 here is CASSGGLTEAFF. CDR3 nucleotide sequence: TGTGCCAGCAGTGGCGGACTCACTGAAGCTTTCTTT.

This clonotype was counted at least ten times. The V and J genes are TRBV3-1 and TRBJ2-7, with TRBD2 matching 7 bases. Looked up from germline, CDR1 is LGHDT and CDR2 is YNNKEL (reference sequence). The CDR3 runs to 15 residues. Losses at the gene ends were 3 bases for V and 4 bases for J; bases not matched to a gene: 9. This chain's CDR3 is CASSQQLGGIYEQYF. The CDR3 DNA follows: TGTGCCAGCAGCCAGCAGCTCGGGGGGATTTACGAGCAGTACTTC.

The chain uses TRBV27 and TRBJ1-5, with D perhaps matching TRBD1 (5 bases). The CDR3 contains 16 residues. Per germline, CDR1 MNHEY and CDR2 SMNVEV (reference sequence). Trimming took off 8 bases at V and 2 bases at J, with 19 bases between the two ends. This CDR3 reads CASSAWGRRGNQPQHF. The CDR3 nucleotides read TGTGCCAGCTCGGCGTGGGGGAGAAGGGGCAATCAGCCCCAGCATTTT.

The V call is TRBV4-3, the J call TRBJ2-1; 11 nucleotides agree with TRBD2. V lost 0 bases and J lost 9; bases outside the gene matches: 10. The CDR3 runs to 17 residues. CDR1 is LGHNA, CDR2 YSLEER, per germline. The CDR3 region has the DNA TGCGCCAGCAGCCAAGATACGGGAACTAGCGGGAGTCTTGAGCAGTTCTTC. Translating gives CASSQDTGTSGSLEQFF.

The rearrangement joins TRBV9 to TRBJ2-2; no firm D call. Trimming cost V 3 bases and J 0 bases, with 12 bases left between them. Germline values: CDR1 SGDLS, CDR2 YYNGEE. The CDR3 sequence is 16 residues long. The CDR3: CASSGGGTPNTGELFF. For the CDR3, the DNA is TGTGCCAGCAGCGGAGGTGGCACTCCGAACACCGGGGAGCTGTTTTTT.

The V call is TRBV19, the J call TRBJ2-7, with 8 nucleotides matching TRBD1. This CDR3 region has 14 residues. Unmatched junction bases numbered 12, after V lost 10 bases and J lost 4 bases. The germline V gene has CDR1 LNHDA and CDR2 SQIVND (reference sequence). The CDR3 spells CATAEGQGLYEQYF. DNA of the CDR3: TGTGCCACCGCTGAAGGACAGGGATTATACGAGCAGTACTTC.

This chain uses TRBV29-1 with TRBJ1-5; D call uncertain. With 6 bases removed from V and 5 bases from J, the gap between germline ends came to 17 bases. This CDR3 comprises 14 residues. Germline lookup yields CDR1 SQVTM and CDR2 ANQGSEA. The chain's CDR3 is CSVGKSGRDQPQHF. CDR3 in DNA: TGCAGCGTAGGCAAGAGCGGGAGGGATCAGCCCCAGCATTTT.

This clonotype was observed a few times. The rearrangement links TRBV10-3 to TRBJ1-1; 8 bases are a match to TRBD1. With 8 bases clipped from V and 1 base from J, the junction kept 9 bases outside the gene matches. The CDR3 sequence is 15 residues long. Germline assignment: CDR1 ENHRY and CDR2 SYGVKD. CDR3 sequence: CAIPPGQGPNTEAFF. CDR3 in DNA: TGTGCCATCCCTCCCGGACAGGGACCGAACACTGAAGCTTTCTTT.

This clonotype was counted only a few times. This chain's CDR3 is CASSLGPVGEKLFF. DNA for the CDR3: TGTGCCAGCAGTTTAGGGCCCGTGGGCGAAAAACTGTTTTTT. V is TRBV12-3 or TRBV12-4 and J is TRBJ1-4; D remains unclear. The CDR3 is 14 amino acids. V shed 1 base and J shed 8 bases, with 11 bases lying between them.